The 10 T cell receptor beta chains listed next were all sequenced from one sample in a study of cytomegalovirus exposure and HLA in healthy donors. Primers included in the PCR were 60 Vbeta and 13 Jbeta primers. TCRdb's copy holds only in-frame clones and misses some; the assay was immunoSEQ multiplex PCR. The sample holds 85,000 to 95,000 clones; 63% are singletons and the top ten take about 5.9%. The sample taken for sequencing was PBMCs. These receptors were taken from a woman aged 25-40 years in good health and CMV-seronegative.

This clone was observed a handful of times. The chain's CDR3 is CASSSPPAATAYEQYF. The CDR3 nucleotides are TGTGCCAGCAGTTCCCCCCCAGCGGCCACGGCCTACGAGCAGTACTTC. The rearrangement uses TRBV28 and TRBJ2-7; tentative D call: TRBD2 (5 bases). The V gene's germline CDR1 is MDHEN and CDR2 SYDVKM. The CDR3 is 16 amino acids. V was shortened by 4 bases and J by 2 bases, with 18 bases between the two germline ends.

This clone was recorded a few times. The V gene is TRBV28, the J gene TRBJ2-7; 7 bases match TRBD1. V shed 2 bases, J shed 7 bases, and the junction held 8 bases outside the gene matches. Germline V CDR1 and CDR2: MDHEN, SYDVKM. This CDR3 contains 14 residues. The CDR3 reads CASSLDRVPGEQYF. CDR3 nucleotides: TGTGCCAGCAGTTTAGACAGGGTCCCCGGGGAGCAGTACTTC.

A few counts support this clone. Here the CDR3 DNA reads TGTGCCAGCAACAGGAATAGCAATCAGCCCCAGCATTTT. It yields the protein CASNRNSNQPQHF. The chain recombines TRBV2 with TRBJ1-5, with D possibly matching TRBD1 (5 bases). Germline V gene sequence: CDR1 SNHLY, CDR2 FYNNEI. The CDR3 runs 13 residues. V was clipped by 7 bases and J by 0 bases, with 7 bases between them.

This chain joins TRBV19 and TRBJ1-2, with D hard to call. The CDR3 runs to 13 residues. Trimming took off 3 bases at V and 7 bases at J, with 12 bases between the two ends. The germline gives CDR1 LNHDA, CDR2 SQIVND (reference sequence). CDR3 sequence reads: CASSMAGRSGYTF. CDR3 in DNA: TGTGCCAGTAGTATGGCGGGGAGGAGTGGCTACACCTTC.

This chain joins TRBV28 and TRBJ2-7, with a tentative D call TRBD1 (5 bases). Trimming took 7 bases from V and 6 from J, leaving 28 bases between them. Germline V gene data show CDR1 as MDHEN and CDR2 as SYDVKM. CDR3 length: 17 amino acids. The CDR3 protein is CASIPSAYLPDRAEQYF. The CDR3 DNA sequence: TGTGCCAGCATCCCCTCCGCGTACCTACCCGACAGAGCCGAGCAGTACTTC.

This chain links TRBV5-1 with TRBJ2-3; 13 positions agree with TRBD2. The V gene end was trimmed by 3 bases and the J gene end by 5 bases; junction bases not matched to a gene: 6. CDR1 and CDR2 from the germline V gene are SGHRS and YFSETQ. This CDR3 has 16 amino acids. CDR3 DNA sequence: TGCGCCAGCAGCTCGGCAGGACTAGCGGGGGAAGATACGCAGTATTTT. Translating gives CASSSAGLAGEDTQYF.

The CDR3 nucleotides are TGTGCCAGCAGTGAGTTTACAGGGGGCTCCTACAATGAGCAGTTCTTC. This codes for CASSEFTGGSYNEQFF. The rearrangement joins TRBV6-1 to TRBJ2-1; 8 bases are shared with TRBD1. The CDR3 covers 16 residues. J gave up 0 bases and V 3 bases, and 4 bases lay outside the gene matches. The V gene's germline CDR1 is MNHNS and CDR2 SASEGT.

The V gene is TRBV7-2, the J gene TRBJ2-3; TRBD2 matches at 12 bases. V shed 5 bases and J 0 bases; nucleotides not matched to a gene: 12. CDR1 SGHTA and CDR2 FQGNSA come from the germline V gene. The CDR3 extends over 19 amino acids. The CDR3 is CASSPRLGLAGGSTDTQYF. The DNA of the CDR3 is TGTGCCAGCAGCCCACGGTTGGGGCTAGCGGGAGGGAGCACAGATACGCAGTATTTT.

The chain combines TRBV7-8 with TRBJ2-7, with 9 bases identical to TRBD1. The CDR3 sequence is 14 residues long. Germline V CDR1 and CDR2: SGHVS, FQNEAQ. V shed 5 bases, J shed 5 bases, and the junction held 7 bases outside the gene matches. The CDR3 DNA follows: TGTGCCAGCAGCCCAGACAGGGGGAGGGACGAGCAGTACTTC. Amino acid sequence: CASSPDRGRDEQYF.

This clone occurred a few times. The chain links TRBV9 to TRBJ2-1; 12 nucleotides agree with TRBD2. The CDR3 runs to 13 residues. V dropped 2 bases and J dropped 10; count of bases not matched to a gene: 1. Germline V lookup: CDR1 SGDLS, CDR2 YYNGEE. CDR3 DNA: TGTGCCAGCAGCGTTGGGACTAGCGGGGAGCAGTTCTTC. Translation gives CASSVGTSGEQFF.